The 13 T cell receptor beta chains in this list originate from one sample, sequenced in a study of identical twins (dated by TCRdb to about 2016). Library preparation employed 5' RACE. The instrument was an Illumina HiSeq 2000. TCRdb itself trimmed the public reads at Q25 with fastp, ran MiXCR and retained productive beta chains. Each entry is one CDR3 protein sequence, shown with its most common DNA and genes. Across this sample there are 650,000 to 800,000 distinct CDR3 sequences, with under 9% seen only once. The top ten clonotypes cover approximately 0.96% of the sample. The data also belong to a second study, concerning yellow fever vaccine responses in identical twins.

The sequencing sample was made of PBMCs. These receptor sequences come from a woman aged 18-35 years in good health.

V and J are TRBV29-1 and TRBJ2-7; possibly TRBD2 for D (6 bases). The CDR3 covers 15 residues. Germline V gene sequence: CDR1 SQVTM, CDR2 ANQGSEA. The V end lost 4 bases, the J end lost 3 bases, and 19 bases lay between the germline ends. The CDR3 DNA sequence: TGCAGCGTTGGGGTCGGGGGAAGGTGGGGCTACGAGCAGTACTTC. It codes for CSVGVGGRWGYEQYF.

This clonotype came up a few times. The V gene is TRBV20-1, the J gene TRBJ2-1; D is perhaps TRBD2 (6 bases). Looked up from germline, CDR1 is DFQATT and CDR2 is SNEGSKA (reference sequence). The length of the CDR3 is 13 residues. The V end lost 0 bases, the J end lost 12 bases, and 15 bases lay between the germline ends. CDR3 loop: CSARDRLVGSQFF. CDR3 nucleotide sequence: TGCAGTGCTAGAGATAGACTAGTGGGTTCGCAGTTCTTC.

The V gene is TRBV6-2 or TRBV6-3, the J gene TRBJ2-3; possible D gene TRBD1, 5 bases. Trimming cost V 5 bases and J 2 bases, with 17 bases left between them. This CDR3 has 16 amino acids. Germline V gene sequence: CDR1 MNHEY, CDR2 SVGEGT. CDR3 DNA: TGTGCCAGCAGTCTCGACCAAATGGGGCCCACAGATACGCAGTATTTT. This codes for CASSLDQMGPTDTQYF.

At least ten counts were recorded for this clonotype. The chain combines TRBV5-6 with TRBJ2-1, with 13 bases matching TRBD2. The V gene end was trimmed by 3 bases and the J gene end by 0 bases; junction bases not matched to a gene: 9. The CDR3 is 19 residues long. Germline CDR1 reads SGHDT; CDR2 reads YYEEEE. The CDR3 DNA is TGTGCCAGCAGCTCGCCGGGACTAGCGGGGACGAGCTCCTACAATGAGCAGTTCTTC. Its protein is CASSSPGLAGTSSYNEQFF.

The rearrangement uses TRBV6-5 and TRBJ2-6, with D possibly matching TRBD2 (5 bases). Between the trimmed V and J ends, which lost 2 bases and 0 bases, there was a span of 17 bases. This CDR3 has 19 residues. Germline CDR1 and CDR2: MNHEY and SVGAGI. The CDR3 is CASSYPNSAISSGANVLTF. CDR3 nucleotides: TGTGCCAGCAGTTACCCCAATAGCGCAATAAGCTCTGGGGCCAACGTCCTGACTTTC.

This clonotype came up a few times. The gene calls are TRBV20-1 and TRBJ2-2; 9 nucleotides agree with TRBD1. The CDR3 is made up of 16 amino acids. CDR1 DFQATT and CDR2 SNEGSKA come from the germline V gene (reference sequence). Trimming at V came to 1 base and at J to 5 bases, leaving 8 bases not matched to a gene. CDR3 in amino acids: CSARGKRDRATGELFF. CDR3 coding DNA: TGCAGTGCTAGAGGGAAAAGGGACAGGGCAACCGGGGAGCTGTTTTTT.

This clonotype has ten or more counts. The rearrangement joins TRBV12-3 or TRBV12-4 to TRBJ2-2, with 8 bases aligning to TRBD2. V shed 6 bases, J shed 0 bases, and the junction held 3 bases outside the gene matches. The CDR3 is made up of 15 amino acids. The CDR3 nucleotides are TGTGCCAGCAGCGAGGGACTAGCGAACACCGGGGAGCTGTTTTTT. It translates to CASSEGLANTGELFF.

At least ten counts were recorded for this clonotype. The rearrangement uses TRBV7-2 and TRBJ1-2; D uncertain. Germline lookup yields CDR1 SGHTA and CDR2 FQGNSA. With 1 base removed from V and 1 base from J, the gap between germline ends came to 10 bases. This CDR3 contains 15 residues. In DNA, the CDR3 is TGTGCCAGCAGCTTAGGCCCGGGGATTAACTATGGCTACACCTTC. Protein sequence: CASSLGPGINYGYTF.

This clonotype was detected only a few times. One end of the junction is discordant with germline, which a read error may explain. The rearrangement links TRBV6-2 or TRBV6-3 to TRBJ2-7, with TRBD1 matching over 10 bases. Germline CDR1 is MNHEY and CDR2 is SVGEGT. The length of the CDR3 is 15 residues. CDR3 amino acids: CASTPRTGGLFKMDF. DNA for the CDR3: TGTGCCAGCACCCCCAGGACAGGGGGACTTTTCAAGATGGACTTC.

This clonotype has more than one count but fewer than ten. The rearrangement links TRBV4-3 to TRBJ2-2; 7 nucleotides agree with TRBD2. This CDR3 contains 17 residues. The V gene's germline CDR1 is LGHNA and CDR2 YSLEER. V was clipped by 0 bases and J by 0 bases; unmatched bases: 4. The DNA for the CDR3 is TGCGCCAGCAGCCAAGATCGTAGCGGGCCGAACACCGGGGAGCTGTTTTTT. Residues: CASSQDRSGPNTGELFF.

The chain couples TRBV4-1 to TRBJ1-1; perhaps TRBD1 as D (5 bases). This CDR3 is 15 amino acids long. Germline assignment: CDR1 MGHRA and CDR2 YSYEKL. Trimming pared 0 bases from V and 0 bases from J, leaving 8 bases between. CDR3 coding DNA: TGCGCCAGCAGCCAAGAAGAGGGACTGAACACTGAAGCTTTCTTT. It translates to CASSQEEGLNTEAFF.

This clonotype was picked up many times. The chain joins TRBV6-6 to TRBJ2-3, with D hard to call. Looked up from germline, CDR1 is MNHNY and CDR2 is SVGAGI (reference sequence). This CDR3 region has 12 residues. The V end was cut by 6 bases, the J end by 6 bases, with 10 bases between. The CDR3 coding sequence is TGTGCCAGCAGGCCAGATCTGGATACGCAGTATTTT. It encodes CASRPDLDTQYF.

The chain links TRBV5-6 to TRBJ2-1, with a tentative D call TRBD1 (7 bases). The CDR3 extends over 14 amino acids. Germline CDR1 reads SGHDT; CDR2 reads YYEEEE. The V and J ends lost 0 bases and 10 bases respectively, with 14 bases between them. The CDR3 DNA sequence: TGTGCCAGCAGCTTGGCCTCAGCAGGGGGGGAGCAGTTCTTC. Translated, it gives CASSLASAGGEQFF.